The 23 T cell receptor beta chains reported below all come from one sample, sequenced in a study of blood T cell repertoires in COVID-19. Some clones are missing from TCRdb's copy, which holds only in-frame ones; the method was immunoSEQ multiplex PCR. This sample has about 150,000 clones, with under 90% found just once. The specimen sequenced was PBMCs or T cells enriched from blood (not recorded which). Source of these receptors: a man aged 50-59 years who had recovered from COVID-19.

V and J are TRBV11-2 and TRBJ1-5; a weak D match, TRBD1 (5 bases). CDR1 SGHAT and CDR2 FQNNGV come from the germline V gene. CDR3 length equals 15 residues. The V end was cut by 3 bases, the J end by 4 bases, with 13 bases between. CDR3 in amino acids: CASSFGGGRNQPQHF. The DNA of the CDR3 is TGTGCCAGCAGCTTTGGGGGGGGACGAAATCAGCCCCAGCATTTT.

The chain is built from TRBV7-9 and TRBJ2-7; TRBD1 aligns across 8 bases. Germline CDR1 and CDR2: SEHNR and FQNEAQ (reference sequence). J gave up 2 bases and V 5 bases, and 8 bases lay outside the gene matches. This CDR3 comprises 15 residues. CDR3: CASSARTGRAYEQYF. In nucleotides, the CDR3 is TGTGCCAGCAGCGCCCGGACAGGGAGAGCCTACGAGCAGTACTTC.

This clone was counted ten times or more. The gene calls are TRBV7-5 and TRBJ1-2. TRBV7-5 is a pseudogene. The CDR3 extends over 15 amino acids. In DNA, the CDR3 is TGTGCCAGAAGCCCTTTCCTGCTAGCTAACTATGGCTACACCTTC. Translated, it gives CARSPFLLANYGYTF.

The gene calls are TRBV2 and TRBJ2-3; 11 bases fit TRBD2. CDR3 size: 18 residues. Germline V gene data show CDR1 as SNHLY and CDR2 as FYNNEI. The J segment lost 1 base and the V segment lost 2 bases, leaving 8 bases of the junction unmatched. The CDR3: CASSESPSGGRRTDTQYF. The CDR3 bases are TGTGCCAGCAGTGAAAGTCCTAGCGGGGGGCGTCGCACAGATACGCAGTATTTT.

This chain links TRBV7-9 with TRBJ1-1; 8 bases map to TRBD1. The CDR3 spans 15 residues. V gave up 1 base and J gave up 3 bases; unmatched junction bases: 4. CDR1 is SEHNR, CDR2 FQNEAQ, per germline (reference sequence). CDR3 sequence: CASSLGGQEYTEAFF. The CDR3 bases are TGTGCCAGCAGCTTAGGGGGACAGGAATACACTGAAGCTTTCTTT.

The chain has TRBV11-1 and TRBJ2-5; 10 bases align to TRBD2. V lost 4 bases, J lost 1 base, and 6 bases stayed unmatched. The CDR3 length is 16 residues. Looked up from germline, CDR1 is SGHAT and CDR2 is FQDESV (reference sequence). CDR3 residues: CASSSLSGGGQETQYF. In DNA form, the CDR3 reads TGTGCCAGCAGCTCCCTCAGCGGGGGGGGCCAAGAGACCCAGTACTTC.

The rearrangement uses TRBV2 and TRBJ2-3, with D perhaps matching TRBD1 (6 bases). Trimming removed 6 bases at V and 7 bases at J, with 17 bases between. This CDR3 has 14 residues. Germline V gene lookup returns CDR1 SNHLY and CDR2 FYNNEI. DNA for the CDR3: TGTGCCAGCAGCCGGGACACCGGTTTAAATACGCAGTATTTT. Protein: CASSRDTGLNTQYF.

CDR3 DNA: TGCGCCAGCAGCCAAGATCCCCAGGGCTCCACCTATGGCTACACCTTC. It is translated as CASSQDPQGSTYGYTF. This chain joins TRBV4-3 and TRBJ1-2; D perhaps matches TRBD1 (5 bases). In germline, CDR1 is LGHNA, CDR2 YSLEER. This CDR3 comprises 16 residues. Trimming left V 0 bases short and J 4 bases short, with 15 bases between.

The J gene is TRBJ2-1, the V gene TRBV7-2, with TRBD1 matching over 8 bases. J gave up 7 bases and V 7 bases, and 12 bases lay outside the gene matches. Germline loops: CDR1 SGHTA, CDR2 FQGNSA. The CDR3 has 15 amino acids. This chain's CDR3 is CASTPDRGSWNEQFF. Here the CDR3 DNA reads TGTGCCAGCACCCCCGACAGGGGTAGTTGGAATGAGCAGTTCTTC.

The rearrangement uses TRBV18 and TRBJ1-4; the D gene is possibly TRBD1 (5 bases). Trimming shortened V by 3 bases and J by 0 bases, and 14 bases separated the two germline ends. Germline values: CDR1 KGHSH, CDR2 LQKENI. The CDR3 sequence is 17 residues long. The DNA for the CDR3 is TGTGCCAGCTCACCTGCGGGGGGACGGGCAACTAATGAAAAACTGTTTTTT. Translation gives CASSPAGGRATNEKLFF.

The V and J genes are TRBV27 and TRBJ1-2; possible D gene TRBD1, 5 bases. The CDR3 runs 20 residues. V lost 6 bases and J lost 0, with 29 bases in between. Germline V gene sequence: CDR1 MNHEY, CDR2 SMNVEV (reference sequence). Here the CDR3 reads CASSPRRRGLALPTNYGYTF. The CDR3 DNA follows: TGTGCCAGCAGCCCTCGCCGCCGGGGACTCGCTCTACCAACTAACTATGGCTACACCTTC.

This clone occurred a few times. The chain recombines TRBV5-1 with TRBJ1-1; D gene uncertain. Germline lookup yields CDR1 SGHRS and CDR2 YFSETQ. This CDR3 contains 13 residues. V was pared by 7 bases and J by 2 bases, with 12 bases between. In DNA form, the CDR3 reads TGCGCCAGCGGGCCCGGCAGCAACACTGAAGCTTTCTTT. Amino acid sequence: CASGPGSNTEAFF.

The rearrangement uses TRBV11-2 and TRBJ2-5; TRBD1 might be the D (6 bases). The germline gives CDR1 SGHAT, CDR2 FQNNGV. The CDR3 is 15 residues long. Trimming shortened V by 0 bases and J by 7 bases, and 15 bases separated the two germline ends. The CDR3 is CASSLEGGHKATQYF. The CDR3 nucleotides read TGTGCCAGCAGCTTAGAAGGGGGACACAAGGCGACCCAGTACTTC.

This rearrangement joins TRBV7-8 to TRBJ2-5; the D gene is possibly TRBD2 (5 bases). Germline loops: CDR1 SGHVS, CDR2 FQNEAQ. V lost 5 bases, J lost 1 base, and 17 bases lay in between. The length of the CDR3 is 16 residues. CDR3 sequence: CASSQTGRGAQETQYF. CDR3 nucleotides: TGTGCCAGCAGCCAAACCGGACGGGGAGCCCAAGAGACCCAGTACTTC.

V usage is TRBV29-1 and J usage is TRBJ1-1, with no clear D. The CDR3 consists of 15 residues. Germline V gene sequence: CDR1 SQVTM, CDR2 ANQGSEA. The V end was cut by 6 bases, the J end by 0 bases, with 17 bases between. CDR3 sequence reads: CSVPPPPGMNTEAFF. For the CDR3, the DNA is TGCAGCGTCCCACCCCCTCCGGGAATGAACACTGAAGCTTTCTTT.

Concerning this clone itself: The same CDR3 can be traced to other DNA sequences in this sample. The CDR3 DNA reads as TGCGCCAGCAGCCTAGCGGGGGTGAACACCGGGGAGCTGTTTTTT. As protein: CASSLAGVNTGELFF. The chain joins TRBV5-1 to TRBJ2-2, with 10 bases matching TRBD2. Germline CDR1 reads SGHRS; CDR2 reads YFSETQ. This CDR3 region has 15 residues. With 4 bases clipped from V and 1 base from J, the junction kept 1 base outside the gene matches. The whole variable domain, remainder taken from reference TRBV5-1 and TRBJ2-2, is KAGVTQTPRYLIKTRGQQVTLSCSPISGHRSVSWYQQTPGQGLQFLFEYFSETQRNKGNFPGRFSGRQFSNSRSEMNVSTLELGDSALYLCASSLAGVNTGELFFGEGSRLTVL.

This clone was detected once. This chain uses TRBV3-1 (or the pseudogene TRBV3-2) with TRBJ1-6; no clear D gene. The V end was cut by 1 base, the J end by 7 bases, with 8 bases between. This CDR3 region has 14 residues. The germline CDR1 and CDR2 sequences are LGHDT and YNNKEL (reference sequence). The CDR3 protein is CASSQGIENSPLHF. The CDR3 DNA reads as TGTGCCAGCAGCCAAGGAATAGAAAATTCACCCCTCCACTTT.

V and J are TRBV7-9 and TRBJ2-3; possibly TRBD2 for D (7 bases). Trimming took 5 bases from V and 4 from J, leaving 19 bases between them. The V gene's germline CDR1 is SEHNR and CDR2 FQNEAQ (reference sequence). This CDR3 comprises 16 residues. The CDR3 nucleotides are TGTGCCAGCAGCCTTACCGGGGCGGGGGCCGCAGATACGCAGTATTTT. Translating gives CASSLTGAGAADTQYF.

This clone was found many times. V is TRBV7-2 and J is TRBJ2-5, with 7 bases fitting TRBD2. There are 15 residues in the CDR3. The V and J ends lost 1 base and 5 bases, in that order; junction bases with no gene match: 7. The germline CDR1 and CDR2 sequences are SGHTA and FQGNSA. The CDR3 bases are TGTGCCAGCAGCTTAGGCGGGGCCGGGGGGGAGACCCAGTACTTC. It is translated as CASSLGGAGGETQYF.

The chain links TRBV6-2 or TRBV6-3 to TRBJ2-1, with 7 bases matching TRBD2. The CDR3 has 15 residues. The J segment lost 0 bases and the V segment lost 6 bases, leaving 5 bases of the junction unmatched. Germline CDR1 is MNHEY and CDR2 is SVGEGT. CDR3 DNA sequence: TGTGCCAGCAGCCCCGGGGGGAGCTCCTACAATGAGCAGTTCTTC. Protein product: CASSPGGSSYNEQFF.

This chain connects TRBV19 to TRBJ2-7; D may be TRBD2 (7 bases). Trimming cost V 5 bases and J 2 bases, with 19 bases left between them. CDR3 length: 16 residues. Per germline, CDR1 LNHDA and CDR2 SQIVND (reference sequence). This chain's CDR3 is CASSSQGSGRPYEQYF. The CDR3 DNA follows: TGTGCCAGTAGTTCACAGGGTAGCGGGCGACCCTACGAGCAGTACTTC.

J is TRBJ1-2 and V is TRBV7-9, with D tentatively TRBD1 (5 bases). Deletions cut 3 bases from V and 8 bases from J, with 16 bases between. The CDR3 is 14 amino acids. Per the germline V gene, CDR1 is SEHNR and CDR2 is FQNEAQ (reference sequence). The chain's CDR3 is CASSFGREARGYTF. CDR3 coding DNA: TGTGCCAGCAGCTTCGGCAGGGAGGCGCGAGGCTACACCTTC.

In its sample, this clone was seen once. The CDR3 coding sequence is TGTGCCCTCGGATCGGGGGGTATCGGGAACACTGAAGCTTTCTTT. It yields the protein CALGSGGIGNTEAFF. The gene calls are TRBV30 and TRBJ1-1; maybe TRBD1 (5 bases). This CDR3 contains 15 residues. V dropped 8 bases and J dropped 1 base, with 20 bases sitting between them. Germline V gene lookup returns CDR1 GTSNPN and CDR2 SVGIG (reference sequence). Together with reference TRBV30 and TRBJ1-1, the CDR3 gives the full variable domain: SQTIHQWPATLVQPVGSPLSLECTVEGTSNPNLYWYRQAAGRGLQLLFYSVGIGQISSEVPQNLSASRPQDRQFILSSKKLLLSDSGFYLCALGSGGIGNTEAFFGQGTRLTVV.